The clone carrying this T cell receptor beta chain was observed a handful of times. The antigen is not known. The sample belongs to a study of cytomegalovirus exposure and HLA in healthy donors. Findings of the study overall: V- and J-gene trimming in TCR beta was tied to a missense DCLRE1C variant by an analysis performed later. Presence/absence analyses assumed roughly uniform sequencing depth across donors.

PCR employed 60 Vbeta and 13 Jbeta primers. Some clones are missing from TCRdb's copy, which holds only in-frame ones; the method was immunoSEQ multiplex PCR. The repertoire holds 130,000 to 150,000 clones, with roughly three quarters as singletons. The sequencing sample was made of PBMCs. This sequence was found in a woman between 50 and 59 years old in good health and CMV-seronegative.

The CDR3 region has the DNA TGCGCCAGCAGCCAGGGACTATTTCCCCTCCACTTT. Protein sequence: CASSQGLFPLHF. The chain links TRBV4-1 to TRBJ1-6; tentatively, D is TRBD1 (5 bases). Trimming pared 3 bases from V and 13 bases from J, leaving 10 bases between. The CDR3 extends over 12 amino acids. CDR1 is MGHRA, CDR2 YSYEKL, per germline.